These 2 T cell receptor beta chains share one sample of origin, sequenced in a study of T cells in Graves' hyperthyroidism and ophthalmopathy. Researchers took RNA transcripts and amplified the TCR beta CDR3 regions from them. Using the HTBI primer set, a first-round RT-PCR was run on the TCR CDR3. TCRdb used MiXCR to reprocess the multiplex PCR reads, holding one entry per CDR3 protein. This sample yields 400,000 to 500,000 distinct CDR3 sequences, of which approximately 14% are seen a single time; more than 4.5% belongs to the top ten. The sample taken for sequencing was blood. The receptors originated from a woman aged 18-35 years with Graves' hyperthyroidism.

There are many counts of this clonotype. In DNA, the CDR3 is TGTGCCAGCTCATCCGGGGGAGGCATTCAGTACTTC. Its translation is CASSSGGGIQYF. The chain is built from TRBV18 and TRBJ2-4, with D possibly being TRBD2 (6 bases). Germline V gene lookup returns CDR1 KGHSH and CDR2 LQKENI. Trimming stripped 5 bases from V and 9 bases from J, with 11 bases between. This CDR3 contains 12 residues.

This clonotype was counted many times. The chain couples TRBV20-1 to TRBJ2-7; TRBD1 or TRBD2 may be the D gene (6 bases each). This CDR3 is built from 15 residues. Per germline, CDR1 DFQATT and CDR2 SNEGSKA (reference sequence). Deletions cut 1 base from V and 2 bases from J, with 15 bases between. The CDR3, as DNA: TGCAGTGCTAGAGTTCCCCGGGGGCCTCCCTACGAGCAGTACTTC. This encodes CSARVPRGPPYEQYF.